This T cell receptor (beta chain) was retrieved from a study of cytotoxic CD8 clonotypes in ibrutinib-treated CLL. This clone was counted once. Its antigen is currently unknown. V trimming: 6 bases; J trimming: 7 bases; junction bases outside the gene matches: 13. The CDR3 is made up of 15 amino acids. CDR1 and CDR2 from the germline V gene are SGHRS and YFSETQ. General observations from the study: Circulating CD8+ T-cell counts were tracked by baseline clonality, which exceeded that of age-matched healthy donors.

Deep sequencing aimed at 1 in 200,000 to 1 in 1 million T cells' resolution. The method was immunoSEQ multiplex PCR; TCRdb's version includes in-frame clones alone and lacks a portion of them. The repertoire holds approximately 320,000 clones, roughly 71% seen once, with 6.3% in the top ten. The material sequenced was PBMCs, taken after 36 months of ibrutinib treatment. The clonotype comes from a human donor with chronic lymphocytic leukemia. The V gene is TRBV5-1, the J gene TRBJ1-2, with 9 nucleotides matching TRBD1. The CDR3 loop reads CASTSPGQGSSGYTF. In nucleotides, the CDR3 is TGCGCCAGCACCTCCCCGGGACAGGGTTCTTCTGGCTACACCTTC.